This TCR beta chain emerged from a study of T cell changes during pregnancy in multiple sclerosis. This clone has just one count. CDR3 size: 13 residues. Germline lookup yields CDR1 SGHTA and CDR2 FQGNSA. Trimming cost V 6 bases and J 7 bases, with 15 bases left between them. The table came from immunoSEQ multiplex PCR; TCRdb's copy has only in-frame clones and leaves some out. This sample yields about 93,000 clones, of which 90% to 95% are seen a single time; around 1.7% belongs to the top ten. The TCR originated in a female donor in good health, enrolled as a control in a pregnancy study. This rearrangement joins TRBV7-2 to TRBJ1-1; D is undetermined. Here the sequenced sample was peripheral blood, taken after pregnancy. CDR3 sequence: CASRGYPGNEAFF. The CDR3 coding sequence is TGTGCCAGCAGGGGCTATCCGGGGAATGAAGCTTTCTTT.